This TCR beta chain was identified during a study of beta chain features in type 1 diabetes. Sequenced material consisted of expressed TCRB transcripts (all of the isolated RNA was reverse transcribed). The protocol was immunoSEQ multiplex PCR, while the TCRdb copy is restricted to in-frame clones and leaves out a portion. This sample has about 41,000 clones, with approximately 62% found just once. Overall study findings and caveats: The study found moderately but significantly shorter TCRB CDR3s in all four CD4+ subsets of Type 1 diabetes patients. Researchers could not determine here whether HLA type influences TCRB rearrangement.

This clone was seen a few times. As yet, its antigen is unknown. Sequencing was performed on Tregs from blood. The receptor was derived from a man aged 25-45 years with type 1 diabetes. Some clones in this sample may be carry-over from other donors' samples.

This CDR3 is CASSPTRAVGQETQYF. CDR3 coding DNA: TGTGCCAGCAGCCCGACCAGAGCGGTCGGCCAAGAGACCCAGTACTTC. The V and J genes are TRBV7-6 and TRBJ2-5, with D maybe TRBD2 (5 bases). Trimming stripped 5 bases from V and 1 base from J, with 17 bases between. Germline values: CDR1 SGHVS, CDR2 FNYEAQ. This CDR3 has 16 residues. Complete variable domain (other parts from reference TRBV7-6 and TRBJ2-5): GAGVSQSPRYKVTKRGQDVALRCDPISGHVSLYWYRQALGQGPEFLTYFNYEAQQDKSGLPNDRFSAERPEGSISTLTIQRTEQRDSAMYRCASSPTRAVGQETQYFGPGTRLLVL.